These 23 T cell receptor beta chains originate from one sample sequenced in a study of T-cell reconstitution after alpha-beta-depleted transplantation in children. Using unique molecular identifiers, the investigators prepared the TCRbeta library. From the PCR reads, TCRdb called clonotypes with MiXCR, one entry per CDR3 protein. This sample yields 600,000 to 700,000 distinct CDR3 sequences, of which roughly 15% are seen a single time; 1.1% belongs to the top ten. The sequencing here drew on PBMCs from the stem cell graft donor, taken from the stem cell graft. These receptors were obtained from a human donor who donated a stem cell graft to a child with acute myeloid leukemia.

The J gene is TRBJ1-6, the V gene TRBV25-1; D is unresolved. This CDR3 is 16 amino acids long. Per the germline V gene, CDR1 is MGHDK and CDR2 is SYGVNS. Trimming shortened V by 3 bases and J by 3 bases, and 12 bases separated the two germline ends. CDR3 protein: CASSDEEAIYNSPLHF. The DNA for the CDR3 is TGTGCCAGCAGTGATGAAGAGGCTATCTATAATTCACCCCTCCACTTT.

This chain uses TRBV2 with TRBJ2-1; perhaps TRBD2 as D (7 bases). The CDR3 has 13 amino acids. Trimming took 6 bases from V and 7 from J, leaving 13 bases between them. Germline-derived CDR1 and CDR2 are SNHLY and FYNNEI. The CDR3 nucleotides are TGTGCCAGCAGGGGGGGGCCGGGGAATGAGCAGTTCTTC. This codes for CASRGGPGNEQFF.

This clonotype appeared many times. CDR3 residues: CASSGNRGSGNTIYF. In nucleotides, the CDR3 is TGCGCCAGCAGTGGGAACAGGGGCTCTGGAAACACCATATATTTT. V usage is TRBV10-2 and J usage is TRBJ1-3; TRBD1 matches at 7 bases. The length of the CDR3 is 15 residues. The germline CDR1 and CDR2 sequences are WSHSY and SAAADI. Trimming cost V 4 bases and J 0 bases; bases outside gene matches: 3.

This sequence joins TRBV12-3 or TRBV12-4 and TRBJ2-7, with 9 bases identical to TRBD1. With V trimmed by 2 bases and J by 2 bases, 4 bases remained unmatched. The CDR3 consists of 15 residues. The chain's CDR3 is CASSLTTGGTYEQYF. Written as DNA, the CDR3 is TGTGCCAGCAGTTTAACGACAGGGGGAACCTACGAGCAGTACTTC.

This clonotype has a count of ten or more. The chain carries TRBV5-1 and TRBJ2-1; D is ambiguous. Germline lookup yields CDR1 SGHRS and CDR2 YFSETQ. The CDR3 is 11 amino acids. Trimming took 6 bases from V and 7 from J, leaving 8 bases between them. DNA of the CDR3: TGCGCCAGCACGAACGGTAATGAGCAGTTCTTC. It is translated as CASTNGNEQFF.

This clonotype has ten or more counts. The CDR3 DNA sequence: TGTGCCAGCAGCCCAACAGGGCCGTCTGGGGCCAACGTCCTGACTTTC. Translation: CASSPTGPSGANVLTF. The V call is TRBV7-9, the J call TRBJ2-6; D perhaps matches TRBD1 (6 bases). Germline V CDR1 and CDR2: SEHNR, FQNEAQ (reference sequence). The CDR3 has 16 residues. V was shortened by 5 bases and J by 1 base, with 12 bases between the two germline ends.

This clonotype was detected ten times or more. The chain links TRBV12-3 or TRBV12-4 to TRBJ2-2, with D unclear. CDR3 length equals 15 residues. V lost 3 bases, J lost 4 bases, and 12 bases lay in between. The CDR3 protein is CASSFDPSITGELFF. CDR3 nucleotides: TGTGCCAGCAGTTTCGACCCAAGCATCACCGGGGAGCTGTTTTTT.

There are many counts of this clonotype. The V gene is TRBV20-1, the J gene TRBJ2-1; 8 bases are shared with TRBD2. CDR3 size: 16 residues. CDR1 is DFQATT and CDR2 is SNEGSKA in the germline V gene (reference sequence). Trimming at V came to 5 bases and at J to 7 bases, leaving 16 bases not matched to a gene. The CDR3 region has the DNA TGCAGTGCTCCTCCCTCCCGGGGGGGAGGGAGGAATGAGCAGTTCTTC. The encoded protein is CSAPPSRGGGRNEQFF.

This clonotype turned up a few times. This sequence joins TRBV11-2 and TRBJ2-2; 9 bases are a match to TRBD1. Per the germline V gene, CDR1 is SGHAT and CDR2 is FQNNGV. J gave up 6 bases and V 2 bases, and 1 base lay outside the gene matches. The CDR3 covers 14 residues. CDR3 protein: CASSLRTGAGELFF. CDR3 bases: TGTGCCAGCAGCTTAAGGACAGGGGCCGGGGAGCTGTTTTTT.

This clonotype came up many times. The chain links TRBV6-1 to TRBJ1-6, with a weak D call TRBD1 (6 bases). CDR1 and CDR2 from the germline V gene are MNHNS and SASEGT. V lost 10 bases to trimming and J lost 6 bases, with 16 bases between them. The CDR3 covers 14 residues. The CDR3 bases are TGTGCCACTTGGAGGGGGGCGGGTAATTCACCCCTCCACTTT. This gives the protein CATWRGAGNSPLHF.

This clonotype was detected ten times or more. The chain combines TRBV12-3 or TRBV12-4 with TRBJ2-1; 9 nucleotides align to TRBD1. The CDR3 covers 13 residues. J lost 9 bases, V lost 6 bases, and 6 bases had no gene match. The CDR3 nucleotides are TGTGCCAGCAGCCTACAGGGGGCACGTGAGCAGTTCTTC. Its protein is CASSLQGAREQFF.

This chain links TRBV7-2 with TRBJ1-1; the D is unclear. CDR1 SGHTA and CDR2 FQGNSA come from the germline V gene. The CDR3 totals 12 residues. Deletions cut 2 bases from V and 6 bases from J, with 7 bases between. The CDR3 sequence: CASSLPAAEAFF. The CDR3 coding sequence is TGTGCCAGCAGCTTACCAGCGGCTGAAGCTTTCTTT.

This clonotype was observed a handful of times. The chain carries TRBV7-7 and TRBJ2-5; 7 bases line up with TRBD1. The germline gives CDR1 SSHAT, CDR2 FNYEAQ (reference sequence). The CDR3 runs 14 residues. After removal of 5 bases from V and 5 bases from J, the junction contained 8 bases not matched to a gene. CDR3 residues: CASSPTGVTETQYF. The CDR3, as DNA: TGTGCCAGCAGCCCCACAGGGGTGACGGAGACCCAGTACTTC.

This clonotype was counted ten times or more. This chain uses TRBV20-1 with TRBJ2-7; TRBD2 matches at 11 bases. This CDR3 region has 15 residues. The germline gives CDR1 DFQATT, CDR2 SNEGSKA (reference sequence). V was clipped by 0 bases and J by 4 bases; unmatched bases: 5. The CDR3 nucleotides read TGCAGTGCTAGAGACCTAGCGGGGGGTGAATACGAGCAGTACGTC. This translates into CSARDLAGGEYEQYV.

This clonotype was seen repeatedly, ten times or more. One junction end disagrees with the germline gene, perhaps due to a read error. This rearrangement joins TRBV10-3 to TRBJ2-7, with 10 nucleotides matching TRBD1. The CDR3 consists of 14 residues. Germline lookup yields CDR1 ENHRY and CDR2 SYGVKD. CDR3 loop: CAISAGQGSVYEHF. The CDR3 bases are TGTGCCATCAGTGCGGGACAGGGGTCTGTCTACGAGCACTTC.

This chain joins TRBV5-1 and TRBJ2-1; TRBD2 aligns across 10 bases. With 4 bases clipped from V and 8 bases from J, the junction kept 6 bases outside the gene matches. Germline V gene data show CDR1 as SGHRS and CDR2 as YFSETQ. The CDR3 totals 14 residues. CDR3 loop: CASSLGTSVDEQFF. The DNA for the CDR3 is TGCGCCAGCAGCCTAGGGACTAGCGTAGATGAGCAGTTCTTC.

CDR3 DNA: TGTGCCTGGAGGGAGGGGGCGAACACTGAAGCTTTCTTT. Encoded protein: CAWREGANTEAFF. The V call is TRBV30, the J call TRBJ1-1; 7 nucleotides match TRBD1. This CDR3 has 13 residues. The V and J ends lost 3 bases and 1 base, in that order; junction bases with no gene match: 2. Germline V lookup: CDR1 GTSNPN, CDR2 SVGIG (reference sequence).

As concerns this clonotype: The CDR3 carries no conserved terminal phenylalanine or tryptophan, so it likely arises from a read error. The V and J genes are TRBV5-1 and TRBJ1-1; D unclear. Trimming took 0 bases from V and 0 from J, leaving 12 bases between them. The CDR3 is 16 residues long. Germline V gene data show CDR1 as SGHRS and CDR2 as YFSETQ. CDR3 DNA: TGCGCCAGCAGCTTGGATTTGGGGAATCTGAACACTGAAGCTTTCTCT. Amino acids: CASSLDLGNLNTEAFS.

As concerns this clonotype: The conserved phenylalanine or tryptophan is not found at the CDR3 terminus, so this likely reflects a read error. V is TRBV20-1 and J is TRBJ2-1; D unclear. This CDR3 region has 13 residues. Trimming removed 0 bases from V and 1 base from J, with 4 bases in between. Germline values: CDR1 DFQATT, CDR2 SNEGSKA (reference sequence). CDR3 in amino acids: CSARESSYNEQFL. CDR3 DNA sequence: TGCAGTGCTAGAGAGAGTTCCTACAATGAGCAGTTCCTC.

This clonotype has a count of ten or more. The J gene is TRBJ1-4, the V gene TRBV15; D may be TRBD1 (6 bases). V lost 5 bases, J lost 1 base, and 8 bases lay in between. The germline gives CDR1 LNHNV, CDR2 YYDKDF (reference sequence). This CDR3 is built from 14 residues. The CDR3 bases are TGTGCCACCAGCGAGGGGGAAACTAATGAAAAACTGTTTTTT. Encoded protein: CATSEGETNEKLFF.

This chain connects TRBV5-1 to TRBJ1-1; D gene unclear. V was trimmed by 2 bases and J by 3 bases, leaving 11 bases between them. Per the germline V gene, CDR1 is SGHRS and CDR2 is YFSETQ. This CDR3 has 14 residues. The CDR3 DNA sequence: TGCGCCAGCAGCTTCGGAAGGGCAGACACTGAAGCTTTCTTT. Its protein is CASSFGRADTEAFF.

This clonotype was picked up a small number of times. The V and J genes are TRBV13 and TRBJ2-5, with TRBD2 as a possible D gene (6 bases). V was pared by 0 bases and J by 1 base, with 9 bases between. The CDR3 covers 15 residues. Germline V gene sequence: CDR1 PRHDT, CDR2 FYEKMQ (reference sequence). Written as DNA, the CDR3 is TGTGCCAGCAGCTTAGGATACGGGGGCCAAGAGACCCAGTACTTC. Protein product: CASSLGYGGQETQYF.

This rearrangement joins TRBV15 to TRBJ2-1; D tentatively reads TRBD1 or TRBD2 (6 bases each). The CDR3 is 14 amino acids. Germline assignment: CDR1 LNHNV and CDR2 YYDKDF (reference sequence). The ends were cut back, 4 bases at V and 8 bases at J, with 15 bases in the middle. CDR3 in DNA: TGTGCCACCAGCACCCGGGGGCGGGGAGATGAGCAGTTCTTC. This sequence encodes CATSTRGRGDEQFF.